One and the same sample provided the 27 T cell receptor beta chains below, sequenced in a study of cytotoxic CD8 clonotypes in ibrutinib-treated CLL. The protocol was immunoSEQ multiplex PCR, while the TCRdb copy is restricted to in-frame clones and leaves out a portion. In the table there are approximately 340,000 clones, over 60% of which are singletons. The specimen was PBMCs, collected after 36 months of ibrutinib treatment. Every receptor here comes from a human donor with chronic lymphocytic leukemia.

This chain links TRBV7-9 with TRBJ2-3; D gene ambiguous. The ends were cut back, 6 bases at V and 4 bases at J, with 8 bases in the middle. Germline values: CDR1 SEHNR, CDR2 FQNEAQ (reference sequence). The CDR3 totals 12 residues. The CDR3 spells CASSWVADTQYF. For the CDR3, the DNA is TGTGCCAGCAGTTGGGTTGCAGATACGCAGTATTTT.

The V and J genes are TRBV6-1 and TRBJ2-7; D gene unclear. Germline V gene data show CDR1 as MNHNS and CDR2 as SASEGT. This CDR3 contains 11 residues. The V gene lost 8 bases and the J gene lost 5 bases, with 10 bases spanning the gap. CDR3 residues: CASSLSNEQYF. For the CDR3, the DNA is TGTGCCAGCTCCTTATCCAACGAGCAGTACTTC.

The rearrangement links TRBV2 to TRBJ2-7, with 8 bases that match TRBD2. Germline V gene sequence: CDR1 SNHLY, CDR2 FYNNEI. The CDR3 runs to 15 residues. Losses at the gene ends were 5 bases for V and 0 bases for J; bases not matched to a gene: 6. CDR3 DNA: TGTGCCAGCAGTCCACTGACTAGCGCCTCCTACGAGCAGTACTTC. This translates into CASSPLTSASYEQYF.

The rearrangement joins TRBV5-1 to TRBJ2-1; 12 bases agree with TRBD2. The CDR3 is 16 amino acids. CDR1 SGHRS and CDR2 YFSETQ come from the germline V gene. V was clipped by 8 bases and J by 0 bases; unmatched bases: 6. This chain's CDR3 is CASRTSGTSSYNEQFF. Here the CDR3 DNA reads TGCGCCAGTAGGACTAGCGGGACCAGCTCCTACAATGAGCAGTTCTTC.

In its sample, this clone was seen once. CDR3 nucleotides: TGTGCCAGCAGCGTAGTGGCAGGGGGCTATGGCTACACCTTC. Translation: CASSVVAGGYGYTF. The J gene is TRBJ1-2, the V gene TRBV9; 7 bases map to TRBD1. The CDR3 runs to 14 residues. The J segment lost 4 bases and the V segment lost 0 bases, leaving 3 bases of the junction unmatched. Germline CDR1 is SGDLS and CDR2 is YYNGEE.

The CDR3 DNA reads as TGCAGCGTTGCCCAGGGGCCAAACTATGGCTACACCTTC. It codes for CSVAQGPNYGYTF. J is TRBJ1-2 and V is TRBV29-1; possibly TRBD1 for D (6 bases). Germline V lookup: CDR1 SQVTM, CDR2 ANQGSEA. The CDR3 has 13 residues. V lost 4 bases and J 2 bases, leaving 11 bases between the germline ends.

V is TRBV7-3 and J is TRBJ2-3; D ambiguous. The germline V gene has CDR1 SGHTA and CDR2 FQGTGA. There are 14 residues in the CDR3. V lost 2 bases and J lost 5, with 11 bases in between. The CDR3 DNA reads as TGTGCCAGCAGCTTAGGCGTTGCAGGAGATACGCAGTATTTT. Translation gives CASSLGVAGDTQYF.

This chain connects TRBV1 to TRBJ2-6; whether TRBD1, the table's D call, matches the DNA was not checked. TRBV1 is an annotated pseudogene. This CDR3 is 19 amino acids long. The CDR3 reads CTSSLPQGIRVDGANVLTF. DNA of the CDR3: TGCACCAGCAGCCTTCCTCAGGGCATTCGGGTGGACGGGGCCAACGTCCTGACTTTC.

DNA for the CDR3: TGTGCCAGCAGCTCGCGACTAGCGGAGAACACAGATACGCAGTATTTT. Its protein product is CASSSRLAENTDTQYF. The rearrangement uses TRBV4-2 and TRBJ2-3, with 9 bases that match TRBD2. Germline V gene sequence: CDR1 LGHNA, CDR2 YNFKEQ. The CDR3 contains 16 residues. After removal of 5 bases from V and 2 bases from J, the junction contained 8 bases not matched to a gene.

The J gene is TRBJ2-3, the V gene TRBV5-1; 13 bases match TRBD2. V shed 1 base and J 0 bases; nucleotides not matched to a gene: 5. Germline CDR1 and CDR2: SGHRS and YFSETQ. This CDR3 has 18 residues. CDR3 protein: CASSLRTSGGDSTDTQYF. For the CDR3, the DNA is TGCGCCAGCAGCTTGCGGACTAGCGGGGGTGATAGCACAGATACGCAGTATTTT.

V is TRBV15 and J is TRBJ1-6; no clear D. CDR1 and CDR2 (germline): LNHNV, YYDKDF (reference sequence). This CDR3 has 15 amino acids. V was cut by 0 bases and J by 8 bases, with 11 bases left in between. The CDR3 DNA reads as TGTGCCACCAGCAGAGACCCTAATGGGGATTCACCCCTCCACTTT. Translation: CATSRDPNGDSPLHF.

V usage is TRBV6-1 and J usage is TRBJ2-5; no firm D call. The V gene's germline CDR1 is MNHNS and CDR2 SASEGT. Deletions cut 5 bases from V and 6 bases from J, with 16 bases between. This CDR3 is 14 amino acids long. The CDR3 DNA is TGTGCCAGCAGTCTTCTAGTGCCCCCAAAGACCCAGTACTTC. It translates to CASSLLVPPKTQYF.

The V gene is TRBV18, the J gene TRBJ2-5; TRBD1 agrees at 8 bases. V shed 2 bases, J shed 4 bases, and the junction held 6 bases outside the gene matches. Germline V lookup: CDR1 KGHSH, CDR2 LQKENI. This CDR3 spans 15 amino acids. This CDR3 is CASSPRQGRLETQYF. In nucleotides, the CDR3 is TGTGCCAGCTCACCAAGACAGGGGAGGTTAGAGACCCAGTACTTC.

This chain uses TRBV9 with TRBJ2-5; D is perhaps TRBD2 (6 bases). This CDR3 has 15 residues. Trimming removed 0 bases at V and 2 bases at J, with 11 bases between. Germline-derived CDR1 and CDR2 are SGDLS and YYNGEE. CDR3 bases: TGTGCCAGCAGCGTAGAGGCGGGGATTCAAGAGACCCAGTACTTC. It yields the protein CASSVEAGIQETQYF.

The genes are TRBV2 and TRBJ1-4, with 8 nucleotides matching TRBD1. The J segment lost 7 bases and the V segment lost 5 bases, leaving 6 bases of the junction unmatched. Germline lookup yields CDR1 SNHLY and CDR2 FYNNEI. The CDR3 sequence is 14 residues long. For the CDR3, the DNA is TGTGCCAGCAGTAGAGGACAGGGCGGTGAAAAACTGTTTTTT. Amino acids: CASSRGQGGEKLFF.

This clone appeared a few times. This chain links TRBV27 with TRBJ2-2; no definite D call. V lost 1 base and J lost 6, with 6 bases in between. CDR3 length equals 13 residues. The V gene's germline CDR1 is MNHEY and CDR2 SMNVEV (reference sequence). CDR3 nucleotide sequence: TGTGCCAGCAGTTTATTTTGGCCCGGGGAGCTGTTTTTT. Amino acid sequence: CASSLFWPGELFF.

This chain connects TRBV15 to TRBJ2-1, with D uncertain. There are 15 residues in the CDR3. Germline-derived CDR1 and CDR2 are LNHNV and YYDKDF (reference sequence). V was shortened by 3 bases and J by 6 bases, with 15 bases between the two germline ends. The CDR3 is CATSSGQVLFNEQFF. The CDR3 DNA reads as TGTGCCACCAGCAGCGGCCAGGTTCTTTTCAATGAGCAGTTCTTC. The full variable domain, completed using reference TRBV15 and TRBJ2-1, is DAMVIQNPRYQVTQFGKPVTLSCSQTLNHNVMYWYQQKSSQAPKLLFHYYDKDFNNEADTPDNFQSRRPNTSFCFLDIRSPGLGDTAMYLCATSSGQVLFNEQFFGPGTRLTVL.

V and J are TRBV13 and TRBJ2-1; TRBD1 matches at 9 bases. J lost 12 bases, V lost 4 bases, and 16 bases had no gene match. Germline assignment: CDR1 PRHDT and CDR2 FYEKMQ (reference sequence). This CDR3 region has 16 residues. CDR3 in amino acids: CASSSRRDRVPRGQFF. CDR3 nucleotides: TGTGCCAGCAGCTCGCGCCGGGACAGGGTCCCTCGTGGGCAGTTCTTC.

The V gene is TRBV18, the J gene TRBJ1-6; D may be TRBD1 (6 bases). The germline V gene encodes CDR1 KGHSH and CDR2 LQKENI. This CDR3 is 13 amino acids long. The V and J ends lost 5 bases and 9 bases respectively, with 11 bases between them. The CDR3 loop is CASSSGVSSPLHF. Written as DNA, the CDR3 is TGTGCCAGCTCATCAGGGGTATCTTCACCCCTCCACTTT.

The rearrangement uses TRBV9 and TRBJ2-3, with a tentative D call TRBD1 (7 bases). The CDR3 contains 15 residues. Per germline, CDR1 SGDLS and CDR2 YYNGEE. V was trimmed by 2 bases and J by 2 bases, leaving 12 bases between them. The CDR3 region is CASSVWRGPTDTQYF. CDR3 bases: TGTGCCAGCAGCGTGTGGAGGGGGCCCACAGATACGCAGTATTTT. Based on the CDR3 plus reference TRBV9 and TRBJ2-3, the full variable domain is DSGVTQTPKHLITATGQRVTLRCSPRSGDLSVYWYQQSLDQGLQFLIQYYNGEERAKGNILERFSAQQFPDLHSELNLSSLELGDSALYFCASSVWRGPTDTQYFGPGTRLTVL.

V gene TRBV7-2 combines with J gene TRBJ2-1, with a possible D match to TRBD2 (5 bases). V lost 2 bases, J lost 6 bases, and 14 bases lay in between. CDR3 length: 15 amino acids. CDR1 is SGHTA and CDR2 is FQGNSA in the germline V gene. The CDR3 here is CASSLRSLAGNEQFF. In nucleotides, the CDR3 is TGTGCCAGCAGCTTAAGGTCCCTAGCCGGCAATGAGCAGTTCTTC. The variable domain in full, completed from reference TRBV7-2 and TRBJ2-1, reads GAGVSQSPSNKVTEKGKDVELRCDPISGHTALYWYRQSLGQGLEFLIYFQGNSAPDKSGLPSDRFSAERTGGSVSTLTIQRTQQEDSAVYLCASSLRSLAGNEQFFGPGTRLTVL.

This clone is a singleton in its sample. This rearrangement joins TRBV7-8 to TRBJ2-1; possibly TRBD1 for D (5 bases). V gave up 5 bases and J gave up 4 bases, with 18 bases separating them. CDR3 length equals 16 residues. The germline V gene has CDR1 SGHVS and CDR2 FQNEAQ. CDR3 nucleotide sequence: TGTGCCAGCAGCATAGGACACGCTTGGGGATACAATGAGCAGTTCTTC. Translating it yields CASSIGHAWGYNEQFF.

This clone was observed once. V gene TRBV29-1 combines with J gene TRBJ2-7; TRBD2 agrees at 15 bases. The CDR3 is 14 amino acids. Germline CDR1 SQVTM, CDR2 ANQGSEA. With V trimmed by 6 bases and J by 4 bases, 4 bases remained unmatched. CDR3 DNA: TGCAGCGTCCCCGGGACTAGCGGGGGGTACGAGCAGTACTTC. This sequence encodes CSVPGTSGGYEQYF.

The chain is built from TRBV11-2 and TRBJ2-7; D is possibly TRBD2 (5 bases). V shed 5 bases and J shed 5 bases, with 19 bases lying between them. Germline V lookup: CDR1 SGHAT, CDR2 FQNNGV. The CDR3 loop spans 15 amino acids. The CDR3 sequence is CASSPAGLVAHEQYF. The CDR3 DNA sequence: TGTGCCAGCAGCCCAGCTGGACTGGTAGCCCACGAGCAGTACTTC.

This clone was found once. The chain links TRBV9 to TRBJ1-1, with D maybe TRBD1 (5 bases). Germline V gives CDR1 SGDLS, CDR2 YYNGEE. Trimming took 4 bases from V and 4 from J, leaving 14 bases between them. There are 14 residues in the CDR3. This chain's CDR3 is CASSPRWGGTEAFF. The DNA for the CDR3 is TGTGCCAGCAGCCCCCGTTGGGGGGGCACTGAAGCTTTCTTT.

The genes are TRBV7-9 and TRBJ2-5, with no clear D. This CDR3 region has 13 residues. Germline CDR1 reads SEHNR; CDR2 reads FQNEAQ (reference sequence). V lost 2 bases, J lost 0 bases, and 4 bases lay in between. CDR3 nucleotides: TGTGCCAGCAGCTTAACTTACCAAGAGACCCAGTACTTC. Translation: CASSLTYQETQYF.

V and J are TRBV7-8 and TRBJ2-1, with a tentative D call TRBD2 (6 bases). In germline, CDR1 is SGHVS, CDR2 FQNEAQ. This CDR3 has 15 amino acids. Trimming left V 5 bases short and J 5 bases short, with 16 bases between. The CDR3 reads CASSPRDFRNNEQFF. In DNA, the CDR3 is TGTGCCAGCAGCCCTCGGGACTTTCGTAACAATGAGCAGTTCTTC.